Reported below is one T cell receptor beta chain. This specimen comes from a study of shared clonotypes between healthy human individuals. Germline assignment: CDR1 SEHNR and CDR2 FQNEAQ (reference sequence). This CDR3 has 15 amino acids. Trimming cost V 3 bases and J 0 bases, with 8 bases left between them. Measured with immunoSEQ multiplex PCR; TCRdb has only the in-frame clones, and not every one. The sample shows under 650,000 clones, 95% to 97% of them seen only once. V gene TRBV7-9 combines with J gene TRBJ1-4; no definite D call. This receptor was taken from a woman aged 25 to 39 in good health. The specimen sequenced was naive CD4+ T cells sorted from blood. Subset defined: CD45RA+ positively selected. CDR3 amino acids: CASSLVSATNEKLFF. In nucleotides, the CDR3 is TGTGCCAGCAGCTTGGTGTCGGCAACTAATGAAAAACTGTTTTTT.